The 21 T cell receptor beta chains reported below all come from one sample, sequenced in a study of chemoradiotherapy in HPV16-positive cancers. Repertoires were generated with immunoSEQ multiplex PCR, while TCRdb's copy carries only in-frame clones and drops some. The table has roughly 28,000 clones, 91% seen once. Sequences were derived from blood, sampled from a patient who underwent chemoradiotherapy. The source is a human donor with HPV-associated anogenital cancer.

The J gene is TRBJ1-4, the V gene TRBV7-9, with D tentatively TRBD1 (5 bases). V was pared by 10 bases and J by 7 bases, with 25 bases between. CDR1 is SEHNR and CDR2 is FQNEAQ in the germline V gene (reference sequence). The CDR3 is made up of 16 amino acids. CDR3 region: CAIVGGPGLTGEKLFF. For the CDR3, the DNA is TGTGCCATCGTTGGGGGTCCCGGCCTAACCGGTGAAAAACTGTTTTTT. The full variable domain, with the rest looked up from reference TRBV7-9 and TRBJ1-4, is DTGVSQNPRHKITKRGQNVTFRCDPISEHNRLYWYRQTLGQGPEFLTYFQNEAQLEKSRLLSDRFSAERPKGSFSTLEIQRTEQGDSAMYLCAIVGGPGLTGEKLFFGSGTQLSVL.

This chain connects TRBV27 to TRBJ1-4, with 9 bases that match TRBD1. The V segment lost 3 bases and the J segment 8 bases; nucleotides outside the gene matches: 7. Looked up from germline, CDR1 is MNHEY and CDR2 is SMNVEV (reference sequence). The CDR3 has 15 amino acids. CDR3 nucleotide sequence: TGTGCCAGCAGTTTGTCGGGACAGGGTACAGAAAAACTGTTTTTT. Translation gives CASSLSGQGTEKLFF.

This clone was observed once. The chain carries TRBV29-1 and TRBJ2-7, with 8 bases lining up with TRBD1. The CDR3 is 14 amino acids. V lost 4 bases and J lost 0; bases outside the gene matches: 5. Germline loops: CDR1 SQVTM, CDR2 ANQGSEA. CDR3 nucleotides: TGCAGCGTTGTGGACAGGGCCAGCTCCTACGAGCAGTACTTC. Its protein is CSVVDRASSYEQYF.

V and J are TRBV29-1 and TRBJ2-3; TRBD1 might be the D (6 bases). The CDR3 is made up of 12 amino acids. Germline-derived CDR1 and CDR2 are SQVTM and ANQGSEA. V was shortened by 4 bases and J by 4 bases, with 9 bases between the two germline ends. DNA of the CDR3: TGCAGCGTTGGCCAGGGGTCAGATACGCAGTATTTT. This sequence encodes CSVGQGSDTQYF.

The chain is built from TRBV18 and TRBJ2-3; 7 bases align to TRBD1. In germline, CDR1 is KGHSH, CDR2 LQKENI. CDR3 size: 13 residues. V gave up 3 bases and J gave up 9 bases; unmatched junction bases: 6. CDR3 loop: CASSPTQGETQYF. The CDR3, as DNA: TGTGCCAGCTCACCCACCCAGGGGGAAACGCAGTATTTT.

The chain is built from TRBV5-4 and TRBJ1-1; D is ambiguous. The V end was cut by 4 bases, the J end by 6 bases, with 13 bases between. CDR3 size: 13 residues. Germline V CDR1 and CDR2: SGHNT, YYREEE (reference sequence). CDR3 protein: CASSQTIFSEAFF. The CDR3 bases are TGTGCCAGCAGCCAGACAATTTTCTCTGAAGCTTTCTTT.

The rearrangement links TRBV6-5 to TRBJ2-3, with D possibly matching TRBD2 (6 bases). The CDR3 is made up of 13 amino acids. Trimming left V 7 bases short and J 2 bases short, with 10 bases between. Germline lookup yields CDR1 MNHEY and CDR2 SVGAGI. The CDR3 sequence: CASKRGVTDTQYF. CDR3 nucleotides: TGTGCCAGCAAGCGCGGGGTCACAGATACGCAGTATTTT.

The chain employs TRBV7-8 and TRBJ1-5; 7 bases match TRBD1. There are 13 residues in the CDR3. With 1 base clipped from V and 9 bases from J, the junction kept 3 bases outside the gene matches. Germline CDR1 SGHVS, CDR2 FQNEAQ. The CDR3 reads CASSLGQGPPQHF. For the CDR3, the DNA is TGTGCCAGCAGCTTAGGACAGGGCCCGCCCCAGCATTTT. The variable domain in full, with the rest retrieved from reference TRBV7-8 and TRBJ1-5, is GAGVSQSPRYKVAKRGQDVALRCDPISGHVSLFWYQQALGQGPEFLTYFQNEAQLDKSGLPSDRFFAERPEGSVSTLKIQRTQQEDSAVYLCASSLGQGPPQHFGDGTRLSIL.

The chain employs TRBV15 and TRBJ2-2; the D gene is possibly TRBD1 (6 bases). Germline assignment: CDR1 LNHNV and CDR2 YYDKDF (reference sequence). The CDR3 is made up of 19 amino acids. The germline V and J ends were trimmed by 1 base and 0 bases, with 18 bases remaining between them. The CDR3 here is CATSRGLRGETTNTGELFF. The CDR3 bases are TGTGCCACCAGCAGAGGCCTCAGGGGCGAAACAACGAACACCGGGGAGCTGTTTTTT.

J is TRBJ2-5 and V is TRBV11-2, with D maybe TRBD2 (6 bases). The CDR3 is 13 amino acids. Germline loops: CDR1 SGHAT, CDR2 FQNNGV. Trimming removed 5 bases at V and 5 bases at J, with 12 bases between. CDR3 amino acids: CASSPSSGETQYF. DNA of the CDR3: TGTGCCAGCAGCCCCTCAAGCGGGGAGACCCAGTACTTC. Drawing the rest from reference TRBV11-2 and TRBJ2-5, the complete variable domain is EAGVAQSPRYKIIEKRQSVAFWCNPISGHATLYWYQQILGQGPKLLIQFQNNGVVDDSQLPKDRFSAERLKGVDSTLKIQPAKLEDSAVYLCASSPSSGETQYFGPGTRLLVL.

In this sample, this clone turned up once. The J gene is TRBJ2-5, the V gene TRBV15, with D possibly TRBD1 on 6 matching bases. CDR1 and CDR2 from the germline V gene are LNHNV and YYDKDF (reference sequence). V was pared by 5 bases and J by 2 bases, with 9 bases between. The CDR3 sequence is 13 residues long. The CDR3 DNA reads TGTGCCACCAGCGGGGGCTTACAAGAGACCCAGTACTTC. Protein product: CATSGGLQETQYF.

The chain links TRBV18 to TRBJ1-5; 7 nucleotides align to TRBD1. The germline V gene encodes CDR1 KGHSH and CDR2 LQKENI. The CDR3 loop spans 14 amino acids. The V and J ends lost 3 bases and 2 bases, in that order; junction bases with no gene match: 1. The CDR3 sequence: CASSPDRGNQPQHF. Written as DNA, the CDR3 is TGTGCCAGCTCACCCGACAGGGGCAATCAGCCCCAGCATTTT.

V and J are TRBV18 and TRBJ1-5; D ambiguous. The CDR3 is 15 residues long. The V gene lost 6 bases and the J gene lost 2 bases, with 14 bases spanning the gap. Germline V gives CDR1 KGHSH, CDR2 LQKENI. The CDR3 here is CASSLRESGNQPQHF. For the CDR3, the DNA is TGTGCCAGCTCGCTCAGAGAGAGTGGCAATCAGCCCCAGCATTTT. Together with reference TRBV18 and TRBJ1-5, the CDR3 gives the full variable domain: NAGVMQNPRHLVRRRGQEARLRCSPMKGHSHVYWYRQLPEEGLKFMVYLQKENIIDESGMPKERFSAEFPKEGPSILRIQQVVRGDSAAYFCASSLRESGNQPQHFGDGTRLSIL.

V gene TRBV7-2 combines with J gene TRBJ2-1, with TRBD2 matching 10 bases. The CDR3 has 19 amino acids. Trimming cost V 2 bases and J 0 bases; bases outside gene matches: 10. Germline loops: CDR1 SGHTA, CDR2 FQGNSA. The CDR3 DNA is TGTGCCAGCAGCTTATATTCCCGGACTAGCGGAAGCTCCTACAATGAGCAGTTCTTC. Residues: CASSLYSRTSGSSYNEQFF.

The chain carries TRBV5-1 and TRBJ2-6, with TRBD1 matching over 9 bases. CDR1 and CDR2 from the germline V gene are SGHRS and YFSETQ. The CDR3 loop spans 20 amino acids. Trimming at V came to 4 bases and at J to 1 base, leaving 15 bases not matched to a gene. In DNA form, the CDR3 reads TGCGCCAGCAGCGCTTATACATGGACAGGGGTCCGGTCTGGGGCCAACGTCCTGACTTTC. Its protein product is CASSAYTWTGVRSGANVLTF.

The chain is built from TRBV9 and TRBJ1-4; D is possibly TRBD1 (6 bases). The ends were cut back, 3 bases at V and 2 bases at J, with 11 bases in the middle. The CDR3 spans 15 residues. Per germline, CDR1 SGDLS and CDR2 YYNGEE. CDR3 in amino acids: CASSEGGLTNEKLFF. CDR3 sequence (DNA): TGTGCCAGCAGCGAGGGGGGTCTGACTAATGAAAAACTGTTTTTT.

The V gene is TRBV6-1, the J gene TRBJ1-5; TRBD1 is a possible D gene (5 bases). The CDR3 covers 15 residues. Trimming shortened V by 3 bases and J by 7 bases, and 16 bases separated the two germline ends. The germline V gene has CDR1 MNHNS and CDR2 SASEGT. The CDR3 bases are TGTGCCAGCAGTGACGGCAGCGGGAAGGGGCAGCCCCAGCATTTT. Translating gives CASSDGSGKGQPQHF.

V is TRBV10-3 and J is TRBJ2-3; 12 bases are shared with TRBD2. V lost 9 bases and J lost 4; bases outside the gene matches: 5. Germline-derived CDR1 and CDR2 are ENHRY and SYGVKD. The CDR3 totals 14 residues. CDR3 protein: CAISSGGAADTQYF. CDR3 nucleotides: TGTGCCATTTCTAGCGGGGGGGCGGCAGATACGCAGTATTTT.

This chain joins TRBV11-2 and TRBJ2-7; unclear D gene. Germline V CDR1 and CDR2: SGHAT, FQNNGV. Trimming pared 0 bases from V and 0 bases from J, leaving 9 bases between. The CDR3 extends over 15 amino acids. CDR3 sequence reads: CASSLDTYHSYEQYF. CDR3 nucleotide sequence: TGTGCCAGCAGCTTAGACACATACCACTCCTACGAGCAGTACTTC.

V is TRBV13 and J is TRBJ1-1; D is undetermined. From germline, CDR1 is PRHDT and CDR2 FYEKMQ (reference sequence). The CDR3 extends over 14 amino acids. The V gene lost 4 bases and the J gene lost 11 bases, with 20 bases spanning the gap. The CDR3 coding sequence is TGTGCCAGCAGCTCGCCTTTTACAGAGCTAAAGGCTTTCTTT. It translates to CASSSPFTELKAFF.

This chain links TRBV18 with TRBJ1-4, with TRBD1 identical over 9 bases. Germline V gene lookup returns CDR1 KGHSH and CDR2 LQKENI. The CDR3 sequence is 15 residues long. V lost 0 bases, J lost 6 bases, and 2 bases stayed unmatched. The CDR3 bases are TGTGCCAGCTCACCACCGGACAGGGGCGATGAAAAACTGTTTTTT. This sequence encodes CASSPPDRGDEKLFF. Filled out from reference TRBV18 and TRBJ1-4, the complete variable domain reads NAGVMQNPRHLVRRRGQEARLRCSPMKGHSHVYWYRQLPEEGLKFMVYLQKENIIDESGMPKERFSAEFPKEGPSILRIQQVVRGDSAAYFCASSPPDRGDEKLFFGSGTQLSVL.